This TCR beta chain was found in a study of human T cells and chemical hapten exposure (dated by TCRdb to about 2021). Notes on the research overall: For sensitization, 2% DPC in acetone was applied to a roughly 2 cm by roughly 2 cm area of upper inner arm skin. Around 29 alopecia patients provided blood for TCR sequencing at one to four time points (pre-sensitization, 2, 6 and 24 weeks). Most of the patients in the cohort were female, and the cohort covered alopecia areata with under or over 50% scalp involvement, alopecia totalis and alopecia universalis. The libraries were sequenced as a pool, and the TCR yield per sample differed mostly because of small variations in library volumes within the pool. Patient blood was sampled pre-sensitization (week 0) and at 2, 6 and about 24 weeks after DPC sensitization. The study tracked peripheral blood TCR repertoire changes in vivo during primary and secondary sensitization to the hapten diphenylcyclopropenone (DPC) in alopecia patients. Patch testing on the upper back used Finn chambers containing 0.01% DPC, with scoring done after 6 days according to International Contact Dermatitis Research Group standards. Throughout the study period of around 24 weeks, patients also received therapeutic DPC doses to the scalp every week.

This clonotype was picked up a small number of times. The clone's antigen remains unknown. Base qualities are not provided; no much larger clone lies one nucleotide away. Overall study results and their limits: Repeated subsampling changed both the strength of the expansion versus patch-test correlation and the threshold at which the correlation became significant. The number of TCRs above 1 in 1000 frequency did not change with DPC sensitization; there was no evidence of global repertoire structure alterations. Because every patient had alopecia, a presumed autoimmune disease, the patients' immune response might differ from that of healthy individuals. A positive correlation was found between the number of PT1 expanded TCRs and patch test score, with significance reached at thresholds 8, 16 and 32 but not 4. Significantly more large CDR3 similarity clusters were formed by expanded TCRs than by pre-sensitization or healthy control sets, consistent with antigen-driven responses.

Its CDR3 holds 15 amino acids, cysteine through phenylalanine. Left in the record is the CDR3 DNA by itself, 45 bases read in frame from the first base. V sheds 7 bases and J sheds 1 base, leaving 13 bases between their ends. According to the germline V gene (reference sequence), CDR1 reads MNHNY and CDR2 reads SVGAGI. What the time point label conveys for this sample: patch test 1, 2 weeks after DPC sensitization. The intended sense of this specimen's treatment or condition label: therapeutic diphenylcyclopropenone sensitization with weekly scalp DPC. Blood at each patch-test visit was drawn before the patch test was applied. Eligible patients were aged 18 to 70, diagnosed with alopecia, deemed suitable for DPC therapy, and excluded if pregnant. Unfractionated whole blood was collected in Tempus Blood RNA tubes, and total RNA was extracted from that blood. Receptors were amplified or captured by RACE. TCRdb lists the instrument as NextSeq 500. During library preparation, unique molecular identifiers were attached to individual cDNA molecules so that TCRs could be counted in a quantitative, reproducible way. Each blood RNA sample was used to sequence both TCR alpha and TCR beta chains. Per the original workflow: The median number of TCRs per sample was roughly 100,000, ranging from about 20,000 to 750,000. The Decombinator software suite was used to annotate the V, J and CDR3 of the TCR reads. To make PS versus PT1 abundance plots, every sample was subsampled to the same number of TCRs (28,000). Expanded TCRs were defined as absent before sensitization and observed at least eight times at the 2-week time point. TCRdb cleaned the public reads at Q25 with fastp, built clones with MiXCR and kept in-frame beta chains. Each CDR3 protein gets just one entry, which takes the most common genes and DNA from the rows behind it. Clone size and V and J calls follow TCRdb, not the original study. This sample has about 360,000 distinct CDR3 sequences in its table, and 4% to 5.5% of those were observed once. The ten top clones hold 2% to 2.5% of the sample.

In this chain, TRBV6-6 is recombined with TRBJ2-2; the D gene is possibly TRBD1, with 6 bases matching. The source is a woman in her 50s with alopecia areata. Some clones in this sample may be carry-over from other donors' samples. The sample here was whole blood, taken in connection with sensitization to the hapten diphenylcyclopropenone (DPC). The nucleotide sequence is TGTGCCAGCACCGCCGGGACACAGAACACCGGGGAGCTGTTTTTT. It specifies CASTAGTQNTGELFF.